The rows below give T cell receptor beta chains drawn from one sample of a study of T cells in Graves' hyperthyroidism and ophthalmopathy. TCRdb reprocessed the multiplex PCR reads via MiXCR and lists one record per CDR3 protein. This table holds around 260,000 distinct CDR3 sequences, around 25% found once. Sequences were obtained from blood. These receptors were taken from a man aged 40-55 years with Graves' hyperthyroidism that later progressed to Graves' ophthalmopathy. Each CDR3 is given with its conserved first and last residue. A D gene is named only where the DNA matches it firmly. Expanded clones are given a class, and other clones once, few, many or no size at all.

CDR3nt: TGCAGTGCTATGACTAGTCTAAACTACGAGCAGTACTTC; CDR3aa: CSAMTSLNYEQYF; d_gene: .; len: 13; j_gene: TRBJ2-7; abundance: many; v_gene: TRBV20-1
CDR3nt: TGTGCCACCAGTGACACTGGACAGGGGGCCTCGGCCGGGGAGCTGTTTTTT; CDR3aa: CATSDTGQGASAGELFF; d_gene: TRBD1; len: 17; j_gene: TRBJ2-2; abundance: many; v_gene: TRBV24-1
CDR3nt: TGTGCCAGCAGCCAAGGGGGTTGGGAACCCTACGAGCAGTACTTC; CDR3aa: CASSQGGWEPYEQYF; d_gene: .; len: 15; j_gene: TRBJ2-7; abundance: many; v_gene: TRBV3-1
CDR3nt: TGTGCCAGCAGTTCACAGGGAGGCTCGAACACCGGGGAGCTGTTTTTT; CDR3aa: CASSSQGGSNTGELFF; d_gene: .; len: 16; j_gene: TRBJ2-2; abundance: .; v_gene: TRBV12-3/TRBV12-4
CDR3nt: TGTGCCAGCAGTTGGTCCCTTCTCTACGAGCAGTACTTC; CDR3aa: CASSWSLLYEQYF; d_gene: .; len: 13; j_gene: TRBJ2-7; abundance: many; v_gene: TRBV6-2/TRBV6-3
CDR3nt: TGTGCCAGCAGCGTACAGGGCTCTGGAAACACCATATATTTT; CDR3aa: CASSVQGSGNTIYF; d_gene: .; len: 14; j_gene: TRBJ1-3; abundance: many; v_gene: TRBV2
CDR3nt: TGTGCCAGCTCAGATTTCCTAGCGGGAGTACAAGAGACCCAGTACTTC; CDR3aa: CASSDFLAGVQETQYF; d_gene: TRBD2; len: 16; j_gene: TRBJ2-5; abundance: many; v_gene: TRBV18
CDR3nt: TGTGCCAGCAGTCGTGGGACAGGGATGGAGACCCAGTACTTC; CDR3aa: CASSRGTGMETQYF; d_gene: TRBD1; len: 14; j_gene: TRBJ2-5; abundance: .; v_gene: TRBV28
CDR3nt: TGTGCCAGCAGTTTGGGCGGGGGCCGGGAGACCCAGTACTTC; CDR3aa: CASSLGGGRETQYF; d_gene: .; len: 14; j_gene: TRBJ2-5; abundance: many; v_gene: TRBV12-3/TRBV12-4
CDR3nt: TGTGCCAGCAGAAAACAGGGGGCGAACACCATATATTTT; CDR3aa: CASRKQGANTIYF; d_gene: TRBD1; len: 13; j_gene: TRBJ1-3; abundance: many; v_gene: TRBV6-5
CDR3nt: TGTGCCAGCTCACCAGAAGGGGGGCAGCCCCAGCATTTT; CDR3aa: CASSPEGGQPQHF; d_gene: .; len: 13; j_gene: TRBJ1-5; abundance: many; v_gene: TRBV18
CDR3nt: TGTGCCAGCAGTTACAGCAGCGCGGCTCGGTACGAGCAGTACTTC; CDR3aa: CASSYSSAARYEQYF; d_gene: .; len: 15; j_gene: TRBJ2-7; abundance: .; v_gene: TRBV6-2/TRBV6-3
CDR3nt: TGTGCCACCAGTGATCCCGCCGCCGGGGAGACCCAGTACTTC; CDR3aa: CATSDPAAGETQYF; d_gene: .; len: 14; j_gene: TRBJ2-5; abundance: many; v_gene: TRBV24-1
CDR3nt: TGTGCCAGCAGTTACTTTCGGGTTTCTGGAAACACCATATATTTT; CDR3aa: CASSYFRVSGNTIYF; d_gene: .; len: 15; j_gene: TRBJ1-3; abundance: many; v_gene: TRBV6-5
CDR3nt: TGTGCCAGCAGCCCAAGTCAAGGGATGGGGGAGACCCAGTACTTC; CDR3aa: CASSPSQGMGETQYF; d_gene: .; len: 15; j_gene: TRBJ2-5; abundance: many; v_gene: TRBV7-8
CDR3nt: TGTGCCAGCAGTTACGACTTCTCTGGGGCCAACGTCCTGACTTTC; CDR3aa: CASSYDFSGANVLTF; d_gene: .; len: 15; j_gene: TRBJ2-6; abundance: many; v_gene: TRBV6-5
CDR3nt: TGCGCCAGCAGCACGGACCCGCAAGAGACCCAGTACTTC; CDR3aa: CASSTDPQETQYF; d_gene: .; len: 13; j_gene: TRBJ2-5; abundance: many; v_gene: TRBV5-1
CDR3nt: TGTGCCAGCAGCTTAAGTCTGGCGGGAGTGTCCTACGAGCAGTACTTC; CDR3aa: CASSLSLAGVSYEQYF; d_gene: TRBD2; len: 16; j_gene: TRBJ2-7; abundance: many; v_gene: TRBV7-8
CDR3nt: TGTGCCAGCAGTAACCTGAACAGGGGGCCTTACTACGAGCAGTACTTC; CDR3aa: CASSNLNRGPYYEQYF; d_gene: TRBD1; len: 16; j_gene: TRBJ2-7; abundance: .; v_gene: TRBV12-3/TRBV12-4
CDR3nt: TGCAGTGCTAGGTTTGGCGGGAGGGCCCTCTACGAGCAGTACTTC; CDR3aa: CSARFGGRALYEQYF; d_gene: TRBD2; len: 15; j_gene: TRBJ2-7; abundance: .; v_gene: TRBV20-1
CDR3nt: TGTGCCAGCAGCTTAGTCGATAGCAATCAGCCCCAGCATTTT; CDR3aa: CASSLVDSNQPQHF; d_gene: .; len: 14; j_gene: TRBJ1-5; abundance: many; v_gene: TRBV11-2
CDR3nt: TGTGCCACCTCCCTCGACAGGGGGCCGGTCGAGCAGTACTTC; CDR3aa: CATSLDRGPVEQYF; d_gene: TRBD1; len: 14; j_gene: TRBJ2-7; abundance: many; v_gene: TRBV28
CDR3nt: TGTGCCAGCAGTACCCGGAGCTACGAGCAGTACTTC; CDR3aa: CASSTRSYEQYF; d_gene: .; len: 12; j_gene: TRBJ2-7; abundance: .; v_gene: TRBV12-3/TRBV12-4
CDR3nt: TGTGCCAGCAGCTTAGACGGCGTCAGGGGACTAGCGGGAGTATCCCACTACGAGCAGTACTTC; CDR3aa: CASSLDGVRGLAGVSHYEQYF; d_gene: TRBD2; len: 21; j_gene: TRBJ2-7; abundance: many; v_gene: TRBV11-2
CDR3nt: TGTGCCAGCAGTTTGGCAGGGAGGAATCAGCCCCAGCATTTT; CDR3aa: CASSLAGRNQPQHF; d_gene: .; len: 14; j_gene: TRBJ1-5; abundance: few; v_gene: TRBV12-3/TRBV12-4
CDR3nt: TGCAGCGTTCCGGGAGGCGGCGAGCAGTACTTC; CDR3aa: CSVPGGGEQYF; d_gene: TRBD2; len: 11; j_gene: TRBJ2-7; abundance: many; v_gene: TRBV29-1
CDR3nt: TGTGCCAGCAGCTACGCCAGGGAAGCTAATCAGCCCCAGCATTTT; CDR3aa: CASSYAREANQPQHF; d_gene: .; len: 15; j_gene: TRBJ1-5; abundance: many; v_gene: TRBV13